One TCR beta chain is described in this entry. This clonotype was seen at least ten times. The antigen this receptor binds is unknown. One base away there is no much larger clone; base qualities are not given. This sample stems from a study of T cell repertoires in cytomegalovirus infection (dated by TCRdb to 2018 to 2020). For the wider study: Because public TCR beta signatures pointed to carriage of CMV infection together with the matching HLA type, the HLA type of each donor mattered for the analysis.

Study-wide conclusions, independent of this receptor: The ex vivo response was dominated by HLA-C-restricted CMV-specific TCR beta clonotypes, and the single most frequent clonotype in two of eight donors was supplied by these HLA-C-restricted clonotypes. In both this cohort and an independent roughly 360-donor cohort, the cumulative frequency of public TCR beta family members distinguished carriers of CMV infection plus the relevant HLA type.

Sequencer: Illumina HiSeq 1500. TCRdb reworked the public reads: Q25 trimming with fastp, MiXCR clone assembly, productive beta chains retained. Each CDR3 protein appears once, grouped with its most common genes and DNA. For this sample the table gives 350,000 to 500,000 distinct CDR3 sequences, of which roughly a third were detected only once. The ten most abundant clones make up around 15% of the sample. The germline V gene (reference sequence) specifies PRHDT as CDR1 and FYEKMQ as CDR2. Taken from cysteine to phenylalanine, the CDR3 has 15 residues. The entry retains the CDR3 DNA only, 45 bases that are in frame from base 1. Trimming removed 0 bases from V and 1 base from J, leaving 6 bases between the germline ends.

This receptor chain uses TRBV13 and TRBJ2-2, with the D gene uncertain. The sequence came from a human donor in good health (CMV status not recorded). Some clones in this sample may be carry-over from other donors' samples. The sample was PBMCs. For the CDR3, the sequence is CASSLGRMNTGELFF. In nucleotide form, the sequence is TGTGCCAGCAGCTTAGGCAGAATGAACACCGGGGAGCTGTTTTTT.